Listed below are T cell receptor beta chains from one sample, sequenced in a study of blood T cell repertoires in COVID-19. Assay used: immunoSEQ multiplex PCR; TCRdb lists only in-frame clones, some missing. Among roughly 80,000 clones listed, around 91% were seen once. Specimen: peripheral blood. These receptor sequences come from a woman in her forties or fifties in a cohort sampled during active COVID-19. Both conserved end residues are part of each CDR3. Fields, in order: D gene, clone size, J gene, V gene, CDR3 DNA, CDR3 protein. D genes are given only for firm matches. Rows give clone size only sometimes, using once, few, many, or a class for an expanded clone.

D: TRBD2
size: NA
J: TRBJ2-5
V: TRBV29-1
DNA: TGCAGCGTTGGCGGGGGGCAGGGGGAGACCCAGTACTTC
CDR3: CSVGGGQGETQYF

D: NA
size: NA
J: TRBJ2-4
V: TRBV27
DNA: TGTGCCAGCATGAAACAGGTTGAGAACATTCAGTACTTC
CDR3: CASMKQVENIQYF

D: NA
size: NA
J: TRBJ1-2
V: TRBV3-1/TRBV3-2
DNA: TGTGCCAGCAGCCAAGAAGGGGGTACAGGTGGCTATGGCTACACCTTC
CDR3: CASSQEGGTGGYGYTF

D: NA
size: NA
J: TRBJ1-3
V: TRBV18
DNA: TGTGCCAGCTCACCACCGGGCCTTCTCTCCTCTGGAAACACCATATATTTT
CDR3: CASSPPGLLSSGNTIYF

D: TRBD2
size: NA
J: TRBJ2-3
V: TRBV6-1
DNA: TGTGCCAGCAGTGAATCGGGGGGGCGCCCAGATACGCAGTATTTT
CDR3: CASSESGGRPDTQYF

D: TRBD1
size: NA
J: TRBJ2-5
V: TRBV14
DNA: TGTGCCAGCAGCCCTAGACAGGGGGCGCGGGAGACCCAGTACTTC
CDR3: CASSPRQGARETQYF

D: NA
size: few
J: TRBJ1-5
V: TRBV9
DNA: TGTGCCAGCAGCGGACCTCCCGGGGGATGGAATCAGCCCCAGCATTTT
CDR3: CASSGPPGGWNQPQHF

D: TRBD1
size: NA
J: TRBJ1-1
V: TRBV7-8
DNA: TGTGCCAGCAGCCTACAGGGGGCCGGTAGGGGCACTGAAGCTTTCTTT
CDR3: CASSLQGAGRGTEAFF

D: TRBD1
size: NA
J: TRBJ1-5
V: TRBV6-5
DNA: TGTGCCAGCAGCGAGGGACAGAGTAGCAATCAGCCCCAGCATTTT
CDR3: CASSEGQSSNQPQHF

D: TRBD1
size: NA
J: TRBJ2-7
V: TRBV5-6
DNA: TGTGCCAGCAGCTGGGGACAGGGGGCGGCCGAGCAGTACTTC
CDR3: CASSWGQGAAEQYF

D: NA
size: NA
J: TRBJ1-1
V: TRBV29-1
DNA: TGCAGCGCCCAGATGAACACTGAAGCTTTCTTT
CDR3: CSAQMNTEAFF

D: NA
size: NA
J: TRBJ2-1
V: TRBV5-1
DNA: TGCGCCAGCAGCGGAAGGGGAAGAGGACACAATGAGCAGTTCTTC
CDR3: CASSGRGRGHNEQFF

D: NA
size: once
J: TRBJ2-7
V: TRBV9
DNA: TGTGCCAGCAGCGCAAATGAGGAAAGTCCAGTCTACGAGCAGTACTTC
CDR3: CASSANEESPVYEQYF

D: TRBD1
size: NA
J: TRBJ2-7
V: TRBV24-1
DNA: TGTGCCACCAGTGACGAGGGACAGGGGCTTGACGAGCAGTACTTC
CDR3: CATSDEGQGLDEQYF

D: TRBD1
size: NA
J: TRBJ1-1
V: TRBV18
DNA: TGTGCCAGCTCACGTCAGGGGGACTCTGAAGCTTTCTTT
CDR3: CASSRQGDSEAFF

D: NA
size: NA
J: TRBJ2-1
V: TRBV6-5
DNA: TGTGCCAGCAGTTCCCAGGAAAACAATGAGCAGTTCTTC
CDR3: CASSSQENNEQFF

D: TRBD1
size: NA
J: TRBJ1-1
V: TRBV7-9
DNA: TGTGCCAGCAGCTTAGAGGGACAGTTGAACACTGAAGCTTTCTTT
CDR3: CASSLEGQLNTEAFF

D: TRBD1
size: NA
J: TRBJ1-2
V: TRBV9
DNA: TGTGCCAGCAGCGTAGCTACAGGGGGGGGCTATGGCTACACCTTC
CDR3: CASSVATGGGYGYTF

D: NA
size: NA
J: TRBJ2-5
V: TRBV7-2
DNA: TGTGCCAGCAGCTCGTACCAAGAGACCCAGTACTTC
CDR3: CASSSYQETQYF

D: NA
size: NA
J: TRBJ2-4
V: TRBV29-1
DNA: TGCAGCGTTCAGGACAGTCTAGCCAAAAACATTCAGTACTTC
CDR3: CSVQDSLAKNIQYF

D: NA
size: NA
J: TRBJ1-2
V: TRBV5-4
DNA: TGTGCCAGCAGCTTGGCGCGTTATGGCTACACCTTC
CDR3: CASSLARYGYTF

D: TRBD2
size: NA
J: TRBJ2-7
V: TRBV4-1
DNA: TGCGCCAGCACCACGCGGGCGGGAGCGGGAGAGTACGAGCAGTACTTC
CDR3: CASTTRAGAGEYEQYF

D: NA
size: NA
J: TRBJ2-2
V: TRBV10-2
DNA: TGCGCCAGCAGGCGCTCGGAGGGTAACGGGGAGCTGTTTTTT
CDR3: CASRRSEGNGELFF

D: TRBD2
size: NA
J: TRBJ2-1
V: TRBV5-4
DNA: TGTGCCAGCAGCCCAGGACTAGCGGGGACCGACAATGAGCAGTTCTTC
CDR3: CASSPGLAGTDNEQFF

D: NA
size: NA
J: TRBJ1-1
V: TRBV4-1
DNA: TGCGCCAGCAGACGAGGGTTTGAAATGAACACTGAAGCTTTCTTT
CDR3: CASRRGFEMNTEAFF

D: TRBD1
size: NA
J: TRBJ1-1
V: TRBV7-2
DNA: TGTGCCAGCAGCTACTGGGACAGGGCGTTGCTCATGAACACTGAAGCTTTCTTT
CDR3: CASSYWDRALLMNTEAFF

D: NA
size: NA
J: TRBJ2-7
V: TRBV18
DNA: TGTGCCAGCTCACCATCGGGAGAAAACTACGAGCAGTACTTC
CDR3: CASSPSGENYEQYF

D: NA
size: NA
J: TRBJ1-1
V: TRBV5-1
DNA: TGCGCCAGCAGCTTCCACGGCGGGGAGAACACTGAAGCTTTCTTT
CDR3: CASSFHGGENTEAFF